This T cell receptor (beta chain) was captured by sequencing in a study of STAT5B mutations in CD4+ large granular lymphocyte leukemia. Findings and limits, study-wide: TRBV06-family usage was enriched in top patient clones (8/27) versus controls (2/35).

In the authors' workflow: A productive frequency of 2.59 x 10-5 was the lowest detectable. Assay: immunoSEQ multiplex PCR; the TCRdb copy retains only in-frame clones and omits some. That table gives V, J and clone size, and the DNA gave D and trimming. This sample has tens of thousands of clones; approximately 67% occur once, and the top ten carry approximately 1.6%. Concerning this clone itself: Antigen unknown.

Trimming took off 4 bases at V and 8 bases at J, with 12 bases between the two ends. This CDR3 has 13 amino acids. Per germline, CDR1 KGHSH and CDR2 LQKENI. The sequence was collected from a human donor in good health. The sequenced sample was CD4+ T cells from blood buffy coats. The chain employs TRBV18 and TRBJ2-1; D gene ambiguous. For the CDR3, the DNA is TGTGCCAGCTCACTAGACCGCGGCTATGAGCAGTTCTTC. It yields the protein CASSLDRGYEQFF.